The 24 T cell receptor beta chains below come from one sample, sequenced in a study of blood T cell repertoires in COVID-19. Clones were read by immunoSEQ multiplex PCR, and TCRdb kept only the in-frame ones, dropping some. The repertoire has some 70,000 clones, 88% of them found once; the top ten carry 43%. What was sequenced was peripheral blood. All receptors derive from a woman aged 55-75 years with COVID-19, enrolled during active disease.

V usage is TRBV2 and J usage is TRBJ1-5; D is unclear. The CDR3 runs 15 residues. CDR1 is SNHLY and CDR2 is FYNNEI in the germline V gene. Trimming shortened V by 7 bases and J by 1 base, and 14 bases separated the two germline ends. The CDR3 nucleotides read TGTGCCAGCACTAGACTTATCTTGAGCAATCAGCCCCAGCATTTT. It encodes CASTRLILSNQPQHF.

CDR3 in amino acids: CASSPQTEGYGYTF. The CDR3 nucleotides read TGTGCCAGCAGCCCACAGACAGAAGGCTATGGCTACACCTTC. This sequence joins TRBV9 and TRBJ1-2, with a possible D match to TRBD1 (5 bases). The CDR3 covers 14 residues. Germline assignment: CDR1 SGDLS and CDR2 YYNGEE. With 4 bases removed from V and 4 bases from J, the gap between germline ends came to 14 bases.

This clone is a singleton in its sample. V usage is TRBV30 and J usage is TRBJ2-7; 10 bases align to TRBD2. CDR1 is GTSNPN, CDR2 SVGIG, per germline (reference sequence). The trim removed 5 bases at V and 2 bases at J, leaving 12 bases unmatched. The CDR3 has 16 residues. The CDR3 region has the DNA TGTGCCTGGTCTTACCCTGGGACTAGCGCTACCTACGAGCAGTACTTC. Amino acids: CAWSYPGTSATYEQYF. Using reference TRBV30 and TRBJ2-7 for the parts outside the CDR3, the full variable domain is SQTIHQWPATLVQPVGSPLSLECTVEGTSNPNLYWYRQAAGRGLQLLFYSVGIGQISSEVPQNLSASRPQDRQFILSSKKLLLSDSGFYLCAWSYPGTSATYEQYFGPGTRLTVT.

This clone appeared a single time. The chain is built from TRBV2 and TRBJ2-1; weak D call: TRBD2 (6 bases). Germline CDR1 SNHLY, CDR2 FYNNEI. This CDR3 is built from 13 residues. Trimming stripped 6 bases from V and 9 bases from J, with 15 bases between. Written as DNA, the CDR3 is TGTGCCAGCAGCAGGGTTTTAGCGGCTGAGCAGTTCTTC. This translates into CASSRVLAAEQFF.

This chain joins TRBV7-8 and TRBJ2-5; no reliable D call. Trimming took 1 base from V and 3 from J, leaving 9 bases between them. The CDR3 is 14 residues long. The germline gives CDR1 SGHVS, CDR2 FQNEAQ. In DNA form, the CDR3 reads TGTGCCAGCAGCTTAGGTTCGGTAGAAGAGACCCAGTACTTC. Its translation is CASSLGSVEETQYF. The full variable domain, with the rest looked up from reference TRBV7-8 and TRBJ2-5, is GAGVSQSPRYKVAKRGQDVALRCDPISGHVSLFWYQQALGQGPEFLTYFQNEAQLDKSGLPSDRFFAERPEGSVSTLKIQRTQQEDSAVYLCASSLGSVEETQYFGPGTRLLVL.

This rearrangement joins TRBV2 to TRBJ2-3; D call uncertain. The CDR3 sequence is 14 residues long. Trimming took 3 bases from V and 2 from J, leaving 9 bases between them. Germline values: CDR1 SNHLY, CDR2 FYNNEI. The CDR3 coding sequence is TGTGCCAGCAGTGATCCCAGATTCACAGATACGCAGTATTTT. Residues: CASSDPRFTDTQYF.

The chain carries TRBV7-4 and TRBJ1-5; D is perhaps TRBD1 (5 bases). V lost 1 base, J lost 0 bases, and 7 bases lay in between. Germline loops: CDR1 SGHVT, CDR2 SQSDAQ. This CDR3 comprises 15 residues. The CDR3 loop reads CASSLEGVSNQPQHF. For the CDR3, the DNA is TGTGCCAGCAGCTTAGAAGGGGTTAGCAATCAGCCCCAGCATTTT.

This rearrangement joins TRBV6-1 to TRBJ1-2, with D maybe TRBD1 (5 bases). In germline, CDR1 is MNHNS, CDR2 SASEGT. The CDR3 runs 14 residues. V lost 3 bases, J lost 5 bases, and 13 bases lay in between. The CDR3, as DNA: TGTGCCAGCAGTGAGGTTGGAGGGGATTATGGCTACACCTTC. It encodes CASSEVGGDYGYTF.

The DNA of the CDR3 is TGTGCCAGCAGCCAAGGAGCAGGAAATTATAATTCACCCCTCCACTTT. Translated, it gives CASSQGAGNYNSPLHF. The chain recombines TRBV3-1 (or the pseudogene TRBV3-2) with TRBJ1-6; the D is unclear. This CDR3 spans 16 amino acids. Germline CDR1 reads LGHDT; CDR2 reads YNNKEL (reference sequence). The V end lost 1 base, the J end lost 4 bases, and 11 bases lay between the germline ends.

The V gene is TRBV13, the J gene TRBJ2-1; D is ambiguous. Trimming pared 6 bases from V and 0 bases from J, leaving 12 bases between. There are 15 residues in the CDR3. Germline V lookup: CDR1 PRHDT, CDR2 FYEKMQ (reference sequence). Here the CDR3 DNA reads TGTGCCAGCAGTCGAGCGTCCAGCTCCTACAATGAGCAGTTCTTC. It translates to CASSRASSSYNEQFF. Full variable domain (missing parts from reference TRBV13 and TRBJ2-1): AAGVIQSPRHLIKEKRETATLKCYPIPRHDTVYWYQQGPGQDPQFLISFYEKMQSDKGSIPDRFSAQQFSDYHSELNMSSLELGDSALYFCASSRASSSYNEQFFGPGTRLTVL.

J is TRBJ1-2 and V is TRBV9; D remains ambiguous. Germline loops: CDR1 SGDLS, CDR2 YYNGEE. V was clipped by 3 bases and J by 4 bases, with 7 bases between them. CDR3 length equals 12 residues. The CDR3 coding sequence is TGTGCCAGCAGCGGTCCATCCTATGGCTACACCTTC. Amino acid sequence: CASSGPSYGYTF.

V usage is TRBV4-3 and J usage is TRBJ1-1; D remains unclear. The V end was cut by 0 bases, the J end by 1 base, with 9 bases between. The CDR3 covers 15 residues. In germline, CDR1 is LGHNA, CDR2 YSLEER. Here the CDR3 DNA reads TGCGCCAGCAGCCAAGATAGCATCTCGAACACTGAAGCTTTCTTT. Translation gives CASSQDSISNTEAFF.

CDR3 residues: CASIWDRDTGELFF. The CDR3 DNA follows: TGTGCCAGCATCTGGGACAGGGATACCGGGGAGCTGTTTTTT. The J gene is TRBJ2-2, the V gene TRBV6-1; 9 bases line up with TRBD1. CDR3 length: 14 amino acids. From germline, CDR1 is MNHNS and CDR2 SASEGT. The V and J ends lost 7 bases and 5 bases, in that order; junction bases with no gene match: 5.

With respect to this clone: In the same sample, other DNA sequences code for this CDR3. This rearrangement joins TRBV6-5 to TRBJ2-7, with TRBD1 matching over 8 bases. This CDR3 contains 15 residues. CDR1 and CDR2 (germline): MNHEY, SVGAGI. Unmatched junction bases numbered 3, after V lost 0 bases and J lost 2 bases. CDR3 sequence reads: CASSYSGTGPYEQYF. CDR3 sequence (DNA): TGTGCCAGCAGTTACTCTGGGACAGGCCCCTACGAGCAGTACTTC.

As for this clone: Other DNA sequences in this sample translate to the same CDR3. The rearrangement links TRBV30 to TRBJ1-5; D uncertain. The CDR3 contains 13 residues. Per germline, CDR1 GTSNPN and CDR2 SVGIG (reference sequence). Trimming removed 0 bases from V and 4 bases from J, with 7 bases in between. The CDR3 region is CAWSVRDNQPQHF. As DNA, the CDR3 is TGTGCCTGGAGTGTCCGGGATAATCAGCCCCAGCATTTT.

This chain links TRBV29-1 with TRBJ1-4; 9 bases map to TRBD1. This CDR3 is 18 amino acids long. Germline assignment: CDR1 SQVTM and CDR2 ANQGSEA. Losses at the gene ends were 4 bases for V and 7 bases for J; bases not matched to a gene: 19. CDR3 loop: CSVVQFGTGPGGGEKLFF. Here the CDR3 DNA reads TGCAGCGTTGTCCAATTCGGGACAGGGCCAGGGGGGGGTGAAAAACTGTTTTTT.

The rearrangement uses TRBV19 and TRBJ2-2; 9 bases are a match to TRBD1. In germline, CDR1 is LNHDA, CDR2 SQIVND (reference sequence). The CDR3 consists of 15 residues. V shed 0 bases and J 5 bases; nucleotides not matched to a gene: 1. DNA for the CDR3: TGTGCCAGTAGTATAGAGGGGACAGGGACCGGGGAGCTGTTTTTT. Amino acid sequence: CASSIEGTGTGELFF. The entire variable domain, with the rest obtained from reference TRBV19 and TRBJ2-2, is as follows: DGGITQSPKYLFRKEGQNVTLSCEQNLNHDAMYWYRQDPGQGLRLIYYSQIVNDFQKGDIAEGYSVSREKKESFPLTVTSAQKNPTAFYLCASSIEGTGTGELFFGEGSRLTVL.

The sample holds a few counts of this clone. The chain links TRBV2 to TRBJ1-2, with a weak D call TRBD1 (5 bases). Germline CDR1 and CDR2: SNHLY and FYNNEI. V lost 5 bases and J 3 bases, leaving 13 bases between the germline ends. The CDR3 extends over 14 amino acids. The CDR3 reads CASSPDSTYYGYTF. The CDR3 DNA sequence: TGTGCCAGCAGTCCAGACAGTACTTACTATGGCTACACCTTC.

This chain connects TRBV7-8 to TRBJ2-1; 8 positions match TRBD2. Germline V gives CDR1 SGHVS, CDR2 FQNEAQ. The CDR3 sequence is 16 residues long. V was pared by 5 bases and J by 5 bases, with 11 bases of the junction left unmatched. As DNA, the CDR3 is TGTGCCAGCAGCCTGAGGTCAACTAGCGGTCACAATGAGCAGTTCTTC. Its translation: CASSLRSTSGHNEQFF.

The chain is built from TRBV11-2 and TRBJ2-3; the match to TRBD2 covers 8 bases. Losses at the gene ends were 5 bases for V and 2 bases for J; bases not matched to a gene: 12. The CDR3 has 17 residues. Germline V gene sequence: CDR1 SGHAT, CDR2 FQNNGV. The CDR3 region is CASSTQLAVRPTDTQYF. CDR3 DNA sequence: TGTGCCAGCAGCACCCAACTAGCGGTCCGCCCCACAGATACGCAGTATTTT.

The J gene is TRBJ2-1, the V gene TRBV15, with 9 bases that match TRBD1. V lost 0 bases and J lost 6; bases outside the gene matches: 6. Germline CDR1 reads LNHNV; CDR2 reads YYDKDF (reference sequence). This CDR3 has 16 residues. CDR3 region: CATSRDPDRGVNEQFF. CDR3 nucleotides: TGTGCCACCAGCAGAGATCCGGACAGGGGAGTCAATGAGCAGTTCTTC.

V usage is TRBV6-5 and J usage is TRBJ2-3, with D unresolved. Germline V CDR1 and CDR2: MNHEY, SVGAGI. V gave up 6 bases and J gave up 3 bases, with 16 bases separating them. This CDR3 has 15 residues. The CDR3 is CASRSGPRKTDTQYF. CDR3 bases: TGTGCCAGCAGATCGGGTCCTCGGAAGACAGATACGCAGTATTTT.

This sequence joins TRBV3-1 (or the pseudogene TRBV3-2) and TRBJ1-1; 10 bases fit TRBD1. With V trimmed by 0 bases and J by 0 bases, 4 bases remained unmatched. The length of the CDR3 is 17 residues. The germline gives CDR1 LGHDT, CDR2 YNNKEL (reference sequence). CDR3 sequence: CASSQDDRGLLNTEAFF. DNA of the CDR3: TGTGCCAGCAGCCAAGATGACAGGGGGCTCCTGAACACTGAAGCTTTCTTT.

The chain couples TRBV27 to TRBJ2-3; D is ambiguous. This CDR3 is built from 13 residues. CDR1 is MNHEY, CDR2 SMNVEV, per germline (reference sequence). Trimming left V 6 bases short and J 3 bases short, with 10 bases between. CDR3 sequence (DNA): TGTGCCAGCAGCTACGTTTTTACAGATACGCAGTATTTT. It is translated as CASSYVFTDTQYF.